This is a list of T cell receptor beta chains from one sample in a study of shared clonotypes between healthy human individuals. Clones were read by immunoSEQ multiplex PCR, and TCRdb kept only the in-frame ones, dropping some. The sample has a few million clones, over 85% seen once; the top ten hold over 0.12%. Sequenced material: naive CD4+ T cells sorted from blood. Receptors originate from a man aged 18 to 35 in good health. CDR3s include the opening cysteine and the closing phenylalanine or tryptophan. D genes are given only for firm matches. Where a row states a size, it is once, few, many or the class of an expanded clone; other rows omit it.

DNA: TGTGCCAGCAGCTTAGCGGCAGGGATGGTTGAAAAACTGTTTTTT
CDR3: CASSLAAGMVEKLFF
J: TRBJ1-4
size: .
V: TRBV7-9
D: .

DNA: TGTGCCATCAGTGCTCAGGGATCTAGCAATCAGCCCCAGCATTTT
CDR3: CAISAQGSSNQPQHF
J: TRBJ1-5
size: .
V: TRBV10-3
D: .

DNA: TGTGCCAGCTCACCATTAATGGGCAGCATGAACACTGAAGCTTTCTTT
CDR3: CASSPLMGSMNTEAFF
J: TRBJ1-1
size: .
V: TRBV18
D: .

DNA: TGTGCCAGTACCCCGACAGGGAGTGCCTCTGTGGAGCAGTACTTC
CDR3: CASTPTGSASVEQYF
J: TRBJ2-7
size: .
V: TRBV19
D: TRBD1

DNA: TGTGCCAGCAGCAAGAACAATTTCAATTCACCCCTCCACTTT
CDR3: CASSKNNFNSPLHF
J: TRBJ1-6
size: few
V: TRBV6-5
D: .

DNA: TGTGCCAGCTTGTTATGGCAGGGCGGTCAGCCCCAGCATTTT
CDR3: CASLLWQGGQPQHF
J: TRBJ1-5
size: .
V: TRBV2
D: .

DNA: TGCGCCAGCAGCCAAGATTTGGGACAGGCCTACGAGCAGTACTTC
CDR3: CASSQDLGQAYEQYF
J: TRBJ2-7
size: .
V: TRBV4-3
D: TRBD1

DNA: TGCGCCAGCAGCCAAGAGTATGGCGGACAGACCAACACTGAAGCTTTCTTT
CDR3: CASSQEYGGQTNTEAFF
J: TRBJ1-1
size: .
V: TRBV4-1
D: .

DNA: TGTGCCAGCAGCCTGGACTCAAGAGGAGAGACCCAGTACTTC
CDR3: CASSLDSRGETQYF
J: TRBJ2-5
size: .
V: TRBV7-2
D: .

DNA: TGCGCCAGCAGCTTGGCGGAGGTTTTAGAGACCCAGTACTTC
CDR3: CASSLAEVLETQYF
J: TRBJ2-5
size: .
V: TRBV5-1
D: .

DNA: TGCGCCAGCAGCCTCGGACGGACGACGGGAACTGAAGCTTTCTTT
CDR3: CASSLGRTTGTEAFF
J: TRBJ1-1
size: .
V: TRBV5-1
D: .

DNA: TGTGCCAGCAGTTTAACGGAGACCCAGTACTTC
CDR3: CASSLTETQYF
J: TRBJ2-5
size: once
V: TRBV28
D: .

DNA: TGTGCCAGTAGTATGGGACCGGGACACCCCACTGAAGCTTTCTTT
CDR3: CASSMGPGHPTEAFF
J: TRBJ1-1
size: .
V: TRBV19
D: .

DNA: TGCGCCAGCAGCCAAGAAAGGGGAAGAGGCTACACCTTC
CDR3: CASSQERGRGYTF
J: TRBJ1-2
size: once
V: TRBV4-3
D: .

DNA: TGCAGTGCCGGAAGAGAGACCCAGTACTTC
CDR3: CSAGRETQYF
J: TRBJ2-5
size: .
V: TRBV20-1
D: .

DNA: TGCAGCGTAGGACGCGGGGGGGACTATGGCTACACCTTC
CDR3: CSVGRGGDYGYTF
J: TRBJ1-2
size: .
V: TRBV29-1
D: .

DNA: TGTGCCAGCAGTTTACGCAGGTCTCCTACGTACACCGGGGAGCTGTTTTTT
CDR3: CASSLRRSPTYTGELFF
J: TRBJ2-2
size: .
V: TRBV28
D: .

DNA: TGTGCCACCAGCAGAGATCGGGGGGGTGCCTCCTATAATTCACCCCTCCACTTT
CDR3: CATSRDRGGASYNSPLHF
J: TRBJ1-6
size: .
V: TRBV15
D: .

DNA: TGCGCCGTCCCCGGGACAGGGTGCACCGGGGAGCTGTTTTTT
CDR3: CAVPGTGCTGELFF
J: TRBJ2-2
size: .
V: TRBV10-1
D: TRBD1

DNA: TGTGCCAGCATAAGGGGAGGGGCAGGCACTGAAGCTTTCTTT
CDR3: CASIRGGAGTEAFF
J: TRBJ1-1
size: few
V: TRBV6-1
D: .

DNA: TGTGCCAGCAGTGAAGCCCCTGCGGGAGGCCGCGAGACCCAGTACTTC
CDR3: CASSEAPAGGRETQYF
J: TRBJ2-5
size: once
V: TRBV25-1
D: TRBD2

DNA: TGTGCCTGGAGTGTAGGGAGGCCAGGGGGCTACGAGCAGTACTTC
CDR3: CAWSVGRPGGYEQYF
J: TRBJ2-7
size: .
V: TRBV30
D: .

DNA: TGCGCCAGCAGCTGGCTGGCGTTGAGCTCCTATAATTCACCCCTCCACTTT
CDR3: CASSWLALSSYNSPLHF
J: TRBJ1-6
size: .
V: TRBV5-1
D: .

DNA: TGTGCCACCGCAAGGAATACTAATTCACCCCTCCACTTT
CDR3: CATARNTNSPLHF
J: TRBJ1-6
size: .
V: TRBV6-5
D: .

DNA: TGTGCCAGCAGCCCCGGACTGGATGGAAACACCATATATTTT
CDR3: CASSPGLDGNTIYF
J: TRBJ1-3
size: .
V: TRBV7-2
D: .

DNA: TGTGCCAGCAGTAGCACAGGGGGCAATCAGCCCCAGCATTTT
CDR3: CASSSTGGNQPQHF
J: TRBJ1-5
size: .
V: TRBV7-6
D: TRBD1

DNA: TGTGCCAGCAGTGAATATGTAGCAGGGGATGGCTACACCTTC
CDR3: CASSEYVAGDGYTF
J: TRBJ1-2
size: .
V: TRBV2
D: .

DNA: TGTGCCAGCAGGGGTACGAGCACGAGGCAGTACTTC
CDR3: CASRGTSTRQYF
J: TRBJ2-7
size: .
V: TRBV27
D: .

DNA: TGTGCCAGCAGCCCCCAGTCCACGGGAGGAAACACCATATATTTT
CDR3: CASSPQSTGGNTIYF
J: TRBJ1-3
size: .
V: TRBV9
D: .

DNA: TGTGCCAGCAGCCGCCGACTAGCGGGCGCTGGCACAGATACGCAGTATTTT
CDR3: CASSRRLAGAGTDTQYF
J: TRBJ2-3
size: .
V: TRBV7-9
D: TRBD2

DNA: TGCGCCAGCAGCCCGAGCTTGAACACTGAAGCTTTCTTT
CDR3: CASSPSLNTEAFF
J: TRBJ1-1
size: .
V: TRBV5-1
D: .

DNA: TGTGCCAAAATGCCACACGGTACTGAAGCTTTCTTT
CDR3: CAKMPHGTEAFF
J: TRBJ1-1
size: .
V: TRBV28
D: .

DNA: TGCGCCAGCAGCCCCACGACGGGCAGGGAAACCAACATTCAGTACTTC
CDR3: CASSPTTGRETNIQYF
J: TRBJ2-4
size: .
V: TRBV4-1
D: .

DNA: TGTGCCAGCTCACCGGACAGGTCTAACTATGGCTACACCTTC
CDR3: CASSPDRSNYGYTF
J: TRBJ1-2
size: .
V: TRBV18
D: TRBD1

DNA: TGTGCCAGCAGCCCCCCCGAGGAACAAGAGACCCAGTACTTC
CDR3: CASSPPEEQETQYF
J: TRBJ2-5
size: .
V: TRBV11-3
D: .

DNA: TGTGCCAGCACGGGACAGGGCCTAGAGACCCAGTACTTC
CDR3: CASTGQGLETQYF
J: TRBJ2-5
size: .
V: TRBV2
D: TRBD1

DNA: TGTGCCTGGAGTGCTGGGACGGCGAGCAATCAGCCCCAGCATTTT
CDR3: CAWSAGTASNQPQHF
J: TRBJ1-5
size: .
V: TRBV30
D: .

DNA: TGTGCCATCAGTCCGGGACAGGGCTACAATGAGCAGTTCTTC
CDR3: CAISPGQGYNEQFF
J: TRBJ2-1
size: .
V: TRBV10-3
D: TRBD1

DNA: TGTGCCAGCAGCCCTGGGGACAGGGGCACCTACGAGCAGTACTTC
CDR3: CASSPGDRGTYEQYF
J: TRBJ2-7
size: .
V: TRBV28
D: TRBD1

DNA: TGTGCCAGCAGTCCATTGTCGCTGCCCCAGCATTTT
CDR3: CASSPLSLPQHF
J: TRBJ1-5
size: .
V: TRBV28
D: .

DNA: TGCGCCAGCAAGGACCTCGGGGAGCTGTTTTTT
CDR3: CASKDLGELFF
J: TRBJ2-2
size: .
V: TRBV10-2
D: .

DNA: TGTGCCAGCAGCTTGGACAGCCTTGGATTTTCTGAAGCTTTCTTT
CDR3: CASSLDSLGFSEAFF
J: TRBJ1-1
size: .
V: TRBV5-4
D: .

DNA: TGTGCCTGGAGTGTACCGGGCCGGGTGGGCTCACCCCTCCACTTT
CDR3: CAWSVPGRVGSPLHF
J: TRBJ1-6
size: .
V: TRBV30
D: .

DNA: TGCAGCGTTTGGAACAGGGGCGCTGAAGCTTTCTTT
CDR3: CSVWNRGAEAFF
J: TRBJ1-1
size: .
V: TRBV29-1
D: TRBD1

DNA: TGTGCCAGCAGTTTTAACAGGGGAATTTACGAGCAGTACTTC
CDR3: CASSFNRGIYEQYF
J: TRBJ2-7
size: .
V: TRBV2
D: TRBD1

DNA: TGTGCCAGCAGTTTCGAAACGGGACTCAATTCACCCCTCCACTTT
CDR3: CASSFETGLNSPLHF
J: TRBJ1-6
size: .
V: TRBV27
D: .

DNA: TGTGCCAGCAAGCGGACAGAATCAGATACGCAGTATTTT
CDR3: CASKRTESDTQYF
J: TRBJ2-3
size: .
V: TRBV2
D: .

DNA: TGTGCCAGCAGGGGACCGGGTAATTCACCCCTCCACTTT
CDR3: CASRGPGNSPLHF
J: TRBJ1-6
size: .
V: TRBV6-6
D: .

DNA: TGTGCCAGCAGCTTGGGCCCAGCGGGAGCTGAAGAGCAGTACTTC
CDR3: CASSLGPAGAEEQYF
J: TRBJ2-7
size: .
V: TRBV5-4
D: TRBD2

DNA: TGTGCCAGCTCAGAACTAGCGGGAGCGGGCACCGGGGAGCTGTTTTTT
CDR3: CASSELAGAGTGELFF
J: TRBJ2-2
size: .
V: TRBV18
D: TRBD2

DNA: TGTGCCAGCGTAGGACAGGGACGCTATGGCTACACCTTC
CDR3: CASVGQGRYGYTF
J: TRBJ1-2
size: .
V: TRBV28
D: TRBD1

DNA: TGTGCCAGCAGCTTGGGTTCTAGGACCCCCAATTCACCCCTCCACTTT
CDR3: CASSLGSRTPNSPLHF
J: TRBJ1-6
size: .
V: TRBV5-4
D: .

DNA: TGTGCCAGCAGTTCCCTGACAGGGTTCTATGGCTACACCTTC
CDR3: CASSSLTGFYGYTF
J: TRBJ1-2
size: .
V: TRBV6-5
D: TRBD1

DNA: TGTGCCAGCAGCGTAGCCCCGGGTCGGGGCACCGGGGAGCTGTTTTTT
CDR3: CASSVAPGRGTGELFF
J: TRBJ2-2
size: .
V: TRBV9
D: .

DNA: TGTGCCAGCAGGGCGGGACTTAGCGACCAATACTCTAGCTCCTACAATGAGCAGTTCTTC
CDR3: CASRAGLSDQYSSSYNEQFF
J: TRBJ2-1
size: .
V: TRBV2
D: .